In this sample, the clone carrying this T cell receptor (beta chain) turned up many times. Antigen unknown. The read is 3 residues too short to cover the CDR3 end, so that end is filled in from the germline J gene. Trimming left V 3 bases short and J 5 bases short, with 14 bases between. The CDR3 spans 15 residues. Method: immunoSEQ multiplex PCR; TCRdb's copy keeps in-frame clones and lacks some. This repertoire lists about 64,000 clones without singletons; about 1.8% sits in the top ten. This record belongs to a study of T cell clonality in common variable immunodeficiency. Study outcomes and limitations: What drives increased CVID clonality needs T cell subpopulation sequencing.

Sequenced sample: peripheral blood mononuclear cells. The chain recombines TRBV12-3 or TRBV12-4 with TRBJ1-5; D remains ambiguous. The TCR originated in a person aged 18 to 75 in good health. The CDR3 reads CASSFGQITHQPQHF. The sequenced CDR3 bases are TGTGCCAGCAGTTTTGGGCAAATAACTCATCAGCCC.